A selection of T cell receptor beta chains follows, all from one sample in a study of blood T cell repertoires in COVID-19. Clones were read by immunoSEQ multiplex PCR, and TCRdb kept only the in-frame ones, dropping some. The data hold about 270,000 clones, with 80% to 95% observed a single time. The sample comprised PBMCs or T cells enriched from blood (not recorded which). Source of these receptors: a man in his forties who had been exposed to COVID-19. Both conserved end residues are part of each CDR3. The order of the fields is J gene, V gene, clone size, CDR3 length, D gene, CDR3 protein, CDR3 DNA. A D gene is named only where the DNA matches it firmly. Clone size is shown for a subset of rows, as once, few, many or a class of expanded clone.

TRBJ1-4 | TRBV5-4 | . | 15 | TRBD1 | CASSLGQGANEKLFF | TGTGCCAGCAGCCTTGGACAGGGGGCTAATGAAAAACTGTTTTTT
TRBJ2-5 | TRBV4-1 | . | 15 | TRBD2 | CASSQGLAGLETQYF | TGCGCCAGCAGCCAAGGGCTAGCGGGATTAGAGACCCAGTACTTC
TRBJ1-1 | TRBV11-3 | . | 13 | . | CASSLGANTEAFF | TGTGCCAGCAGCTTAGGGGCGAACACTGAAGCTTTCTTT
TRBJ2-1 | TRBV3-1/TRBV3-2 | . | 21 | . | CASSFLGRDRSTVGSYNEQFF | TGTGCCAGCAGCTTCCTGGGGAGAGACAGGTCCACGGTTGGGTCCTACAATGAGCAGTTCTTC
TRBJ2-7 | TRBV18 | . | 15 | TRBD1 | CASSPSRDRDYEQYF | TGTGCCAGCTCACCGAGTCGGGACAGGGACTACGAGCAGTACTTC
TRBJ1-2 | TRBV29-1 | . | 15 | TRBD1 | CSVGGDRGGGYGYTF | TGCAGCGTTGGAGGAGACAGGGGAGGTGGCTATGGCTACACCTTC
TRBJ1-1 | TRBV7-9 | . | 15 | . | CASSLVRGRNTEAFF | TGTGCCAGCAGCTTAGTAAGAGGCCGGAACACTGAAGCTTTCTTT
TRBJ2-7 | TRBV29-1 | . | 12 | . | CSVAREGYEQYF | TGCAGCGTTGCCAGGGAAGGGTACGAGCAGTACTTC
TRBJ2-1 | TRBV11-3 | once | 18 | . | CASSLSGYMAGAYNEQFF | TGTGCCAGCAGCCTATCCGGTTATATGGCCGGGGCCTACAATGAGCAGTTCTTC
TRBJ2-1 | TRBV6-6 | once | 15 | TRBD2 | CASRPAGTSGGEQFF | TGTGCCAGCAGACCAGCCGGTACTAGCGGGGGAGAGCAGTTCTTC
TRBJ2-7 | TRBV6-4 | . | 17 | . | CASSDRVGGMRTYEQYF | TGTGCCAGCAGTGACCGGGTCGGGGGAATGCGAACCTACGAGCAGTACTTC
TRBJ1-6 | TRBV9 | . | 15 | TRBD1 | CASSGGQGLNSPLHF | TGTGCCAGCAGCGGAGGACAGGGGCTAAATTCACCCCTCCACTTT
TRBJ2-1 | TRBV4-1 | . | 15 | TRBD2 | CASSPRTSGSSEQFF | TGCGCCAGCAGCCCCCGGACTAGCGGGAGTAGTGAGCAGTTCTTC
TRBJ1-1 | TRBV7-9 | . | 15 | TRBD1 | CASSSRDRMNTEAFF | TGTGCCAGCAGCAGCCGGGACAGGATGAACACTGAAGCTTTCTTT
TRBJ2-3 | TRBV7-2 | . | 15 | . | CASSPRDLNTDTQYF | TGTGCCAGCAGCCCCCGGGACTTAAACACAGATACGCAGTATTTT
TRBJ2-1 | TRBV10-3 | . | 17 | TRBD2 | CAIQSSGVGSSYNEQFF | TGTGCCATCCAATCCAGCGGGGTTGGGAGCTCCTACAATGAGCAGTTCTTC
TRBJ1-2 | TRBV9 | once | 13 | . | CASSVETETGYTF | TGTGCCAGCAGCGTGGAGACAGAAACTGGCTACACCTTC
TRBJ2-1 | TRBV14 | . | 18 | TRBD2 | CASSQEQSGGRAYNEQFF | TGTGCCAGCAGCCAAGAACAATCGGGAGGGAGGGCCTACAATGAGCAGTTCTTC
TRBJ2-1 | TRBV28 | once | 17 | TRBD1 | CASRVRGLVRSYNEQFF | TGTGCCAGCAGGGTGAGGGGGCTCGTAAGGTCCTACAATGAGCAGTTCTTC
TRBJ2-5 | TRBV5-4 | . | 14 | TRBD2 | CASSLSGTQETQYF | TGTGCCAGCAGTCTTAGCGGGACGCAAGAGACCCAGTACTTC
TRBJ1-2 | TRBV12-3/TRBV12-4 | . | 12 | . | CASSVSGNGYTF | TGTGCCAGCAGTGTCTCAGGAAATGGCTACACCTTC
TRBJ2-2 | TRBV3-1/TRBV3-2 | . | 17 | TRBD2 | CASSQGSSGSFTGELFF | TGTGCCAGCAGCCAAGGCTCTAGCGGGAGTTTCACCGGGGAGCTGTTTTTT
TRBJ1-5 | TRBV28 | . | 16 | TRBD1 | CASSPNKGGYRQPQHF | TGTGCCAGCAGTCCCAACAAAGGGGGCTATCGTCAGCCCCAGCATTTT
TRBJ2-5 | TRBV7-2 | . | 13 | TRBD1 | CASSDRVTEAQYF | TGTGCCAGCAGCGACAGGGTAACGGAGGCCCAGTACTTC
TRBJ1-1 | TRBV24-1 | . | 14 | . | CATSDPRRLSEAFF | TGTGCCACCAGTGACCCTAGACGGCTATCAGAAGCTTTCTTT
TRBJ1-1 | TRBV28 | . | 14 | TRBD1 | CASSLTGRNTEAFF | TGTGCCAGCAGTTTGACAGGGCGGAACACTGAAGCTTTCTTT
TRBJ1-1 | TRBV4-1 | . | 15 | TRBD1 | CASSQPGQGKRQAFF | TGCGCCAGCAGCCAACCGGGACAGGGAAAGCGGCAAGCTTTCTTT
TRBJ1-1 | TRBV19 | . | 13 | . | CASSFTLNTEAFF | TGTGCCAGTAGTTTTACACTGAACACTGAAGCTTTCTTT
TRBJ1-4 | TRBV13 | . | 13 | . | CASSSGQSEKLFF | TGTGCCAGCAGCTCCGGACAAAGTGAAAAACTGTTTTTT
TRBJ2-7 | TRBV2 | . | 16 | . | CASRARTFSSSYEQYF | TGTGCCAGCAGGGCCCGGACATTTTCGAGCTCCTACGAGCAGTACTTC
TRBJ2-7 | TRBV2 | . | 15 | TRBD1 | CASSTRQGPSFEQYF | TGTGCCAGCAGTACTAGACAGGGTCCCTCGTTCGAGCAGTACTTC
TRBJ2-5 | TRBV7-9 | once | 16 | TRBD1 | CASSLPPQGAKETQYF | TGTGCCAGCAGCTTACCCCCCCAGGGGGCTAAAGAGACCCAGTACTTC
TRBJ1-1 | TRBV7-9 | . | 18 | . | CASTTLGPPGVLNTEAFF | TGTGCCAGCACCACCCTGGGTCCGCCAGGGGTCCTGAACACTGAAGCTTTCTTT
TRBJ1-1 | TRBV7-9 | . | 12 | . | CASSSGRTEAFF | TGTGCCAGCAGCTCAGGGCGCACTGAAGCTTTCTTT
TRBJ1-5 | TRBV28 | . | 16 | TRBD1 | CASRRTGIRGNQPQHF | TGTGCCAGCAGACGGACAGGGATTCGTGGCAATCAGCCCCAGCATTTT
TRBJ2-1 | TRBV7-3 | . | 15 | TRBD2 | CASSLISGGNNEQFF | TGTGCCAGCAGCTTAATTTCGGGAGGGAACAATGAGCAGTTCTTC
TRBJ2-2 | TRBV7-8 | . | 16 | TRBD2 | CASSLRTSGNTGELFF | TGTGCCAGCAGCCTAAGGACTAGCGGTAACACCGGGGAGCTGTTTTTT
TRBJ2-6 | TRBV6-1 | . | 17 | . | CASSEAGPNSGANVLTF | TGTGCCAGCAGTGAGGCAGGTCCAAACTCTGGGGCCAACGTCCTGACTTTC
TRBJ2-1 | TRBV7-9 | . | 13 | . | CASSRGLVNEQFF | TGTGCCAGCAGCAGGGGTCTCGTCAATGAGCAGTTCTTC
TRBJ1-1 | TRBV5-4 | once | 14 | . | CASSLSRGNTEAFF | TGTGCCAGCAGCCTTTCAAGGGGGAACACTGAAGCTTTCTTT
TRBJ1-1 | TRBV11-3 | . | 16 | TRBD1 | CASSLGTGGLLPEAFF | TGTGCCAGCAGCCTCGGGACAGGCGGATTACTACCTGAAGCTTTCTTT
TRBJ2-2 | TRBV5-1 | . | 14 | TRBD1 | CASSSDRHTGELFF | TGCGCCAGCAGCTCGGACAGGCACACCGGGGAGCTGTTTTTT
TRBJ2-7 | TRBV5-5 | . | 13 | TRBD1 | CASSLVTGDEQYF | TGTGCCAGCAGCTTGGTCACAGGGGACGAGCAGTACTTC
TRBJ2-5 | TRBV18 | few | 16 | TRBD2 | CASSPRGAGGQETQYF | TGTGCCAGCTCACCACGCGGCGCGGGGGGCCAAGAGACCCAGTACTTC
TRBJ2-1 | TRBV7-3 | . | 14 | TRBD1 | CASSVGQGRNEQFF | TGTGCCAGCAGCGTGGGACAGGGAAGAAATGAGCAGTTCTTC
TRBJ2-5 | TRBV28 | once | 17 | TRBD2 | CASSPFRKREGRETQYF | TGTGCCAGCAGTCCCTTCAGAAAGCGGGAGGGCCGGGAGACCCAGTACTTC
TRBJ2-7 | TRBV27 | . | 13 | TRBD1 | CASSIGQGHEQYF | TGTGCCAGCAGTATCGGACAGGGCCACGAGCAGTACTTC
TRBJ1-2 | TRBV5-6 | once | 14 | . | CASSLRTDYYGYTF | TGTGCCAGCAGCTTGAGGACAGACTACTATGGCTACACCTTC
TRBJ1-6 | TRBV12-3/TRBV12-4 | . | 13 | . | CASTDQGKAPLHF | TGTGCCAGCACTGATCAGGGGAAGGCACCCCTCCACTTT
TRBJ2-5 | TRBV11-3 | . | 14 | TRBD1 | CASSSSGTGATQYF | TGTGCCAGCAGCTCCTCCGGGACAGGGGCTACCCAGTACTTC
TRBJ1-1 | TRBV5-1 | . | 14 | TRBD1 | CASSGGGGYTEAFF | TGCGCCAGCAGTGGTGGAGGGGGCTATACTGAAGCTTTCTTT
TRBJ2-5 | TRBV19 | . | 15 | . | CATTKAGTLRETQYF | TGTGCCACCACAAAAGCAGGCACACTGCGTGAGACCCAGTACTTC
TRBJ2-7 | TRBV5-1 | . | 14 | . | CASSRDTGPYEQYF | TGCGCCAGCAGCCGGGACACAGGGCCCTACGAGCAGTACTTC
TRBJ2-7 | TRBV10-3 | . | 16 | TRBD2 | CAISESGRDGPLEQYF | TGTGCCATCAGTGAGTCGGGGAGGGACGGCCCCCTCGAGCAGTACTTC
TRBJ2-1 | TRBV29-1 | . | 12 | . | CSVEAMYNEQFF | TGCAGCGTTGAAGCCATGTACAATGAGCAGTTCTTC